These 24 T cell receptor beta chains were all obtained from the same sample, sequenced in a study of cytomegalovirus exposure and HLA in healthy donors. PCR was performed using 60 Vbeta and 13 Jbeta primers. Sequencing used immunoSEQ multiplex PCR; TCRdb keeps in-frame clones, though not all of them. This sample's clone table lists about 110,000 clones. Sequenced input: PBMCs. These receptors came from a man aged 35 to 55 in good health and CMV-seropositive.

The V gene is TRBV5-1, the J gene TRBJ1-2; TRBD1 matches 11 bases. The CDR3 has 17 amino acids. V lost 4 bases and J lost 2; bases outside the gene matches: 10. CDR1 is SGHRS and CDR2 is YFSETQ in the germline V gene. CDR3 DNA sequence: TGCGCCAGCAGCAAGACAGACCGGGACAGGGGGAACTATGGCTACACCTTC. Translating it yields CASSKTDRDRGNYGYTF.

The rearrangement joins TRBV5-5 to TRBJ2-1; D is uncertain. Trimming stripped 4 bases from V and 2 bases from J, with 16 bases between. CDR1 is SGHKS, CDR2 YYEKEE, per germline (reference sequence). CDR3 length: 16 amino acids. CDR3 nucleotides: TGTGCCAGCAGCGTGGGCATCCAGGCCACCTACAATGAGCAGTTCTTC. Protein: CASSVGIQATYNEQFF.

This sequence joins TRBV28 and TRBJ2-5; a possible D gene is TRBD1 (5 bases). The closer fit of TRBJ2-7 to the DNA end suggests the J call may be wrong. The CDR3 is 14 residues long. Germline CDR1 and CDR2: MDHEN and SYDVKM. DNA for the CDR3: TGTGCCAGCACTTGGGGCCAGTGGGTGCGCGAGCAGTACTTC. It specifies CASTWGQWVREQYF.

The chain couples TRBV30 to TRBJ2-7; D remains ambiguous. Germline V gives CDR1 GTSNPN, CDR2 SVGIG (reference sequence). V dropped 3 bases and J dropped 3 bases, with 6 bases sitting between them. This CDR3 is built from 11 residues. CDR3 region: CAWRLSYEQYF. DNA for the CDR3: TGTGCCTGGAGGCTTAGCTACGAGCAGTACTTC.

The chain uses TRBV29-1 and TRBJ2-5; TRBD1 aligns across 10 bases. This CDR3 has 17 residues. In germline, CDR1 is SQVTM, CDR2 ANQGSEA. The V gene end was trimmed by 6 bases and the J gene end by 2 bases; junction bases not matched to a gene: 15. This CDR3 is CSVDGTGEPSGQETQYF. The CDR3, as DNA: TGCAGCGTAGACGGGACAGGGGAACCCTCAGGGCAAGAGACCCAGTACTTC. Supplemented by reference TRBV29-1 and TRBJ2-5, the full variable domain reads SAVISQKPSRDICQRGTSLTIQCQVDSQVTMMFWYRQQPGQSLTLIATANQGSEATYESGFVIDKFPISRPNLTFSTLTVSNMSPEDSSIYLCSVDGTGEPSGQETQYFGPGTRLLVL.

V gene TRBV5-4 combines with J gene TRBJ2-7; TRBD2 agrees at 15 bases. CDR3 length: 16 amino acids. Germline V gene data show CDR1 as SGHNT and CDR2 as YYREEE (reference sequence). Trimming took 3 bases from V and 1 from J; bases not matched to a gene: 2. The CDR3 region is CASSSGLAGGSYEQYF. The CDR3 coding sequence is TGTGCCAGCAGCTCGGGACTAGCGGGAGGTTCCTACGAGCAGTACTTC.

CDR3 protein: CAISADRGSGYTF. The CDR3 DNA follows: TGTGCCATCAGTGCCGACAGGGGAAGCGGCTACACCTTC. The rearrangement uses TRBV10-3 and TRBJ1-2; 8 bases line up with TRBD1. The CDR3 has 13 amino acids. J was trimmed by 8 bases and V by 4 bases; bases with no gene match: 6. Per germline, CDR1 ENHRY and CDR2 SYGVKD.

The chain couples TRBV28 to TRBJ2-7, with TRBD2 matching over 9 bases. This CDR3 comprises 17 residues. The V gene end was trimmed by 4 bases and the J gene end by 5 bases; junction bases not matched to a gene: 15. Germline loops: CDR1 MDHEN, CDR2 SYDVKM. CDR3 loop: CASSSGKRGRASNEQYF. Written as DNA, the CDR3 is TGTGCCAGCAGTTCCGGGAAACGCGGGAGGGCGTCCAACGAGCAGTACTTC. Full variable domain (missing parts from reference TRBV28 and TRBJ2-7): DVKVTQSSRYLVKRTGEKVFLECVQDMDHENMFWYRQDPGLGLRLIYFSYDVKMKEKGDIPEGYSVSREKKERFSLILESASTNQTSMYLCASSSGKRGRASNEQYFGPGTRLTVT.

The DNA of the CDR3 is TGCGCCAGCAGTGAAACGGCGGGCAGGGGGCCTGGGGCCAACGTCCTGACTTTC. It yields the protein CASSETAGRGPGANVLTF. The chain couples TRBV10-2 to TRBJ2-6, with 8 nucleotides matching TRBD1. Unmatched junction bases numbered 9, after V lost 3 bases and J lost 2 bases. The CDR3 consists of 18 residues. The V gene's germline CDR1 is WSHSY and CDR2 SAAADI.

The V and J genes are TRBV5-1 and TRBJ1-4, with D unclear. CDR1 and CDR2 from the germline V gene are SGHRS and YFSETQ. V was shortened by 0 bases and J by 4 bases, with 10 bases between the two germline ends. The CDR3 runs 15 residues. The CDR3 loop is CASSLALSSNEKLFF. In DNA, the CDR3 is TGCGCCAGCAGCTTGGCCCTGTCCAGTAATGAAAAACTGTTTTTT.

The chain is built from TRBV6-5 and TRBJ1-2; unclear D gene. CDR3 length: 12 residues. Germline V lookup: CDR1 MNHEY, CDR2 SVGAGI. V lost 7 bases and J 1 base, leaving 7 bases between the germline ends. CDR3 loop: CASKAVNYGYTF. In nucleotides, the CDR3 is TGTGCCAGCAAGGCGGTTAACTATGGCTACACCTTC.

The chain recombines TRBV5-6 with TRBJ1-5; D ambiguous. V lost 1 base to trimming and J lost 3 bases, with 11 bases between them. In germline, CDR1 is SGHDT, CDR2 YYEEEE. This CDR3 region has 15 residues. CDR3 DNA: TGTGCCAGCAGCTTGAAACAGCAGAACAATCAGCCCCAGCATTTT. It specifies CASSLKQQNNQPQHF. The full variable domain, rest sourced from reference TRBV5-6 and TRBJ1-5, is DAGVTQSPTHLIKTRGQQVTLRCSPKSGHDTVSWYQQALGQGPQFIFQYYEEEERQRGNFPDRFSGHQFPNYSSELNVNALLLGDSALYLCASSLKQQNNQPQHFGDGTRLSIL.

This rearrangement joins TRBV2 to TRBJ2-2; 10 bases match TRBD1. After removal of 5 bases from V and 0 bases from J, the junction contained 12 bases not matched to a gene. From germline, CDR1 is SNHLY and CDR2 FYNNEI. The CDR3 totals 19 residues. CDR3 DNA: TGTGCCAGCAGTAGTAGCCGGGACAGGGGACCCGCGAACACCGGGGAGCTGTTTTTT. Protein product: CASSSSRDRGPANTGELFF. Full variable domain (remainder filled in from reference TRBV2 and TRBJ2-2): EPEVTQTPSHQVTQMGQEVILRCVPISNHLYFYWYRQILGQKVEFLVSFYNNEISEKSEIFDDQFSVERPDGSNFTLKIRSTKLEDSAMYFCASSSSRDRGPANTGELFFGEGSRLTVL.

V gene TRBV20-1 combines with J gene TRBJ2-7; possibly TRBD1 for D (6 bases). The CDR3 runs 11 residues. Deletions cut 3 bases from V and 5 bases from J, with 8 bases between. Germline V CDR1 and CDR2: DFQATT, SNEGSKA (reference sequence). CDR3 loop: CSASGGHEQYF. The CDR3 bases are TGCAGTGCTAGTGGGGGCCACGAGCAGTACTTC.

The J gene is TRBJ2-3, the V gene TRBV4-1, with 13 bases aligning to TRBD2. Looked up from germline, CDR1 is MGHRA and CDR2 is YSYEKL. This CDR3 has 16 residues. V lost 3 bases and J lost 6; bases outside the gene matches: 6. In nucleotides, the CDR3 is TGCGCCAGCAGCCAGGGAACTAGCGGGAGGGGGGATACGCAGTATTTT. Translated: CASSQGTSGRGDTQYF.

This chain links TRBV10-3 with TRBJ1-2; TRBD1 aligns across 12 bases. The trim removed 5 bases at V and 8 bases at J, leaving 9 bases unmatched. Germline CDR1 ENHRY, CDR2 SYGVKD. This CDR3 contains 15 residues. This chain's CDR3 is CAISFRDRGPEGYTF. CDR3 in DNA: TGTGCCATCAGTTTCCGGGACAGGGGGCCTGAGGGCTACACCTTC.

This CDR3 is CASRRRQGASEQYF. As DNA, the CDR3 is TGTGCCAGCAGGAGACGACAGGGGGCTAGCGAGCAGTACTTC. J is TRBJ2-7 and V is TRBV6-5; 10 bases agree with TRBD1. V dropped 6 bases and J dropped 6; count of bases not matched to a gene: 8. Germline-derived CDR1 and CDR2 are MNHEY and SVGAGI. The CDR3 loop spans 14 amino acids.

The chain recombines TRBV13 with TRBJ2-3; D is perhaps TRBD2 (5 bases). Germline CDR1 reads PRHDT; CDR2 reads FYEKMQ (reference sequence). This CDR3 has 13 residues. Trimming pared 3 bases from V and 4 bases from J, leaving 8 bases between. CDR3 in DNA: TGTGCCAGCAGCTTCCAGCGGTCAGATACGCAGTATTTT. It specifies CASSFQRSDTQYF.

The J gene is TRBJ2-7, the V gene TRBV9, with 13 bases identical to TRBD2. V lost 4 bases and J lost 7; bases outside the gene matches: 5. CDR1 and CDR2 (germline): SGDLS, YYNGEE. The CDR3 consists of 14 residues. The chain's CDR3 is CASSRTSGGREQYF. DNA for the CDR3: TGTGCCAGCAGCCGGACTAGCGGGGGAAGGGAGCAGTACTTC.

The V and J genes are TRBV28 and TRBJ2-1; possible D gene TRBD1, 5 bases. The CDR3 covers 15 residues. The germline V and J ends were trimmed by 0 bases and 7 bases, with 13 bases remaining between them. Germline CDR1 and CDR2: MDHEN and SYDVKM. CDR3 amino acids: CASSLWQGGANEQFF. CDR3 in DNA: TGTGCCAGCAGTTTATGGCAGGGTGGGGCTAATGAGCAGTTCTTC. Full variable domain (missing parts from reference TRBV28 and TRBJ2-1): DVKVTQSSRYLVKRTGEKVFLECVQDMDHENMFWYRQDPGLGLRLIYFSYDVKMKEKGDIPEGYSVSREKKERFSLILESASTNQTSMYLCASSLWQGGANEQFFGPGTRLTVL.

This CDR3 is CASSPRDSWGERYEQYF. CDR3 sequence (DNA): TGTGCCAGCAGCCCCCGGGACAGTTGGGGCGAACGCTACGAGCAGTACTTC. The genes are TRBV14 and TRBJ2-7; TRBD1 aligns across 7 bases. This CDR3 is 17 amino acids long. V shed 4 bases and J 3 bases; nucleotides not matched to a gene: 15. Germline V gene lookup returns CDR1 SGHDN and CDR2 FVKESK.

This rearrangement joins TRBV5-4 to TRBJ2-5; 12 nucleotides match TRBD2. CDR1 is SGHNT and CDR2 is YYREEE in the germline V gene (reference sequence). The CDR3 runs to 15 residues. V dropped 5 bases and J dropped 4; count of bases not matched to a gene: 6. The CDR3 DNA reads TGTGCCAGCAGACCTGGACTAGCGGGAACAGAGACCCAGTACTTC. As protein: CASRPGLAGTETQYF.

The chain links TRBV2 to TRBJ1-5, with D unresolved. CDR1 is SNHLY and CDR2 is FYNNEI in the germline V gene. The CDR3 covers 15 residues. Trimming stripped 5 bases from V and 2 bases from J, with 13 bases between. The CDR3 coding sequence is TGTGCCAGCAGTCCCAGCGCTTCAGGCAATCAGCCCCAGCATTTT. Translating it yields CASSPSASGNQPQHF.

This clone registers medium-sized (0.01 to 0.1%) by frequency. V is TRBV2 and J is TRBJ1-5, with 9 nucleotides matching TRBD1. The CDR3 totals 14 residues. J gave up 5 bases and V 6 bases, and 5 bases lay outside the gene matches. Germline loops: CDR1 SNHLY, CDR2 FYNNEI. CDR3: CASSPGQGYQPQHF. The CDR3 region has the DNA TGTGCCAGCAGCCCCGGACAGGGGTATCAGCCCCAGCATTTT. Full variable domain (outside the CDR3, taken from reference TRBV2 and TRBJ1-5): EPEVTQTPSHQVTQMGQEVILRCVPISNHLYFYWYRQILGQKVEFLVSFYNNEISEKSEIFDDQFSVERPDGSNFTLKIRSTKLEDSAMYFCASSPGQGYQPQHFGDGTRLSIL.